The rows below give T cell receptor beta chains drawn from one sample of a study of cytomegalovirus exposure and HLA in healthy donors. Here immunoSEQ multiplex PCR was the method, and the copy in TCRdb shows in-frame clones only, minus some. The table includes some 200,000 clones, around two thirds detected once. The sequencing sample was made of PBMCs. All receptors derive from a man between 40 and 49 years old in good health and CMV-seronegative. Each CDR3 is given with its conserved first and last residue. A D gene is named only where the DNA matches it firmly. Rows may omit the clone size; those that give it use once, few, many or a size class.

TGTGCCAGCAGCGTAGTACCTAGCTCTAGCACAGATACGCAGTATTTT,CASSVVPSSSTDTQYF,NA,TRBV9,NA,TRBJ2-3
TGCAGCGCCACTCTACAGGGGTTCTATGGCTACACCTTC,CSATLQGFYGYTF,TRBD1,TRBV29-1,NA,TRBJ1-2
TGTGCCAGCAGTTACTGGGACAGTAATGAAAAACTGTTTTTT,CASSYWDSNEKLFF,TRBD1,TRBV6-6,NA,TRBJ1-4
TGTGCCAGCACTATATCCGGGGGGTACGAGCAGTACTTC,CASTISGGYEQYF,TRBD2,TRBV6-1,NA,TRBJ2-7
TGTGCCAGCAGTGACCGGGACAGGATCTCCTACGAGCAGTACTTC,CASSDRDRISYEQYF,TRBD1,TRBV6-1,NA,TRBJ2-7
TGTGCCAGCAGCTTACTAGAAAGCGGCGATGAGCAGTTCTTC,CASSLLESGDEQFF,NA,TRBV7-9,few,TRBJ2-1
TGTGCCAGCACCATGGCGGGTGATACTGAAGCTTTCTTT,CASTMAGDTEAFF,NA,TRBV11-2,NA,TRBJ1-1
TGCGCCAGCAGCTTGCCGGGACAGGGGATCTACGAGCAGTACTTC,CASSLPGQGIYEQYF,TRBD1,TRBV5-1,NA,TRBJ2-7
TGTGCCAGCAGTCTACGTCAAAGGACCCAGTACTTC,CASSLRQRTQYF,NA,TRBV28,NA,TRBJ2-5
TGTGCCAGCAGCTTAGCGTTGAGAGACAGCTATAGCAATCAGCCCCAGCATTTT,CASSLALRDSYSNQPQHF,NA,TRBV7-8,NA,TRBJ1-5
TGTGCCAGCACCCGCGGGGGGACTGAAGATTCACCCCTCCACTTT,CASTRGGTEDSPLHF,NA,TRBV5-4,NA,TRBJ1-6
TGTGCCAGCAGACTAGGAGAGATAAACTATGGCTACACCTTC,CASRLGEINYGYTF,NA,TRBV28,NA,TRBJ1-2
TGTGCCAGTAGGCACAGGGAACCTAACTATGGCTACACCTTC,CASRHREPNYGYTF,NA,TRBV19,few,TRBJ1-2
TGTGCCAGCAGCCTAGACAGGGGTAACTATGGCTACACCTTC,CASSLDRGNYGYTF,TRBD1,TRBV7-2,NA,TRBJ1-2
TGTGCCAGCTCACCCCGAGCGGGAGGGCCTGTTGAGCAGTTCTTC,CASSPRAGGPVEQFF,TRBD2,TRBV18,NA,TRBJ2-1
TGCGCCAGCAGCCGCATGGGGGCGGGGGGGCAGTCAGATACGCAGTATTTT,CASSRMGAGGQSDTQYF,TRBD2,TRBV5-1,NA,TRBJ2-3
TGTGCCAGCCAACTCGACAGGGACTATGGCTACACCTTC,CASQLDRDYGYTF,TRBD1,TRBV19,NA,TRBJ1-2
TGTGCCAGCACGTATGCTAGCGGGGGGCCCGGGGAGCTGTTTTTT,CASTYASGGPGELFF,TRBD2,TRBV9,NA,TRBJ2-2
TGTGCCAGTAGTTCTCCGGGACTCCTCTACGAGCAGTACTTC,CASSSPGLLYEQYF,NA,TRBV19,few,TRBJ2-7
TGTGCCGCAGGTGGCCCCAATGAGCAGTTCTTC,CAAGGPNEQFF,NA,TRBV15,few,TRBJ2-1